The entry below describes one T cell receptor (beta chain). This sample stems from a study of blood T cell repertoires in COVID-19. Overall study: There were acute and convalescent COVID-19 samples, and they came from the United States, Italy and Spain.

Source study methods: Amplifying reference gene primers gave estimates of nucleated cell counts. Assay: immunoSEQ multiplex PCR; the TCRdb copy retains only in-frame clones and omits some. V, J and clone size are those of that table, while D and trimming were read from the DNA. The sample shows 130,000 or so clones, 88% of them seen only once. The CDR3 has 17 amino acids. From germline, CDR1 is SGHNT and CDR2 YYREEE (reference sequence). Losses at the gene ends were 0 bases for V and 4 bases for J; bases not matched to a gene: 8. The sample comprised peripheral blood. V gene TRBV5-4 combines with J gene TRBJ2-5; 11 bases are shared with TRBD2. The TCR comes from a human donor in a cohort sampled during active COVID-19. The DNA for the CDR3 is TGTGCCAGCAGCTTGGACACTAGCGGGAGATCAGGAGAGACCCAGTACTTC. Its translation is CASSLDTSGRSGETQYF.